The clone carrying this TCR beta chain was observed a handful of times. What it recognizes is unknown. Trimming took 7 bases from V and 3 from J, leaving 13 bases between them. There are 13 residues in the CDR3. This record belongs to a study of T cells after yellow fever vaccination. General observations from the study: Contaminating bulk clonotypes could be abundant in FACS-sorted repertoires. The booster saw the reappearance of most primary-vaccination clones (more than 95% CD4, almost 90% CD8). The secondary response was weaker but peaked faster, day 5 versus 15.

A 5'RACE template-switching step, the method used to make TCR cDNA, added a universal primer site and UMIs. TCRdb used MiXCR to reprocess the 5' RACE reads, holding one entry per CDR3 protein. This repertoire shows about 260,000 distinct CDR3 sequences, over 10% found once; its top ten account for 0.4% to 0.55%. The J gene is TRBJ2-7, the V gene TRBV12-3 or TRBV12-4; weak D call: TRBD1 (5 bases). The sample was CD4+ T cells sorted from PBMCs, taken 45 days after the yellow fever booster vaccination. This TCR came from a man in his thirties or forties who received the YFV17D yellow fever vaccine. The CDR3, as DNA: TGTGCCAGCAAGAGGCAGGGATACTACGAGCAGTACTTC. Translating gives CASKRQGYYEQYF.